This is a list of T cell receptor beta chains from one sample in a study of neurological immune-mediated disorders. MiXCR, applied by TCRdb to the 5' RACE reads, yields one record per CDR3 protein. Here the sample spans under 70,000 distinct CDR3 sequences, roughly 3.1% being singletons. Input material: PBMCs. The receptor set was obtained from a woman aged 45-65 years with multiple sclerosis. Each CDR3 is given with its conserved first and last residue. Size is stated as once, few or many counts, or a class when the clone is expanded.

J gene | V gene | clone size | CDR3 protein
TRBJ2-1 | TRBV7-3 | many | CASSLVGTGSYNEQFF
TRBJ1-2 | TRBV7-2 | many | CASSLTQGVGYTF
TRBJ2-2 | TRBV7-2 | many | CASSLVPASGRNFGELFF
TRBJ2-5 | TRBV6-4 | few | CASSRENQETQYF
TRBJ1-2 | TRBV6-1 | many | CASSDRINYGYTF
TRBJ2-7 | TRBV29-1 | many | CSVAGGDTSYEQYF
TRBJ2-2 | TRBV7-2 | many | CASSLGTGELFF
TRBJ2-5 | TRBV7-2 | many | CASSPPRAGVQETQYF
TRBJ2-1 | TRBV7-6 | many | CASSPAQGNYNEQFF
TRBJ2-1 | TRBV7-8 | many | CASSLVYGGNHEQFF
TRBJ2-4 | TRBV5-1 | few | CDSSTSINIQYF
TRBJ1-1 | TRBV5-6 | many | CASSSYYRGAANTEAFF
TRBJ2-3 | TRBV19 | many | CASKGQGSSSTDTQYF
TRBJ1-3 | TRBV7-9 | many | CASSLGRTGIDRLLLSGNTIYF